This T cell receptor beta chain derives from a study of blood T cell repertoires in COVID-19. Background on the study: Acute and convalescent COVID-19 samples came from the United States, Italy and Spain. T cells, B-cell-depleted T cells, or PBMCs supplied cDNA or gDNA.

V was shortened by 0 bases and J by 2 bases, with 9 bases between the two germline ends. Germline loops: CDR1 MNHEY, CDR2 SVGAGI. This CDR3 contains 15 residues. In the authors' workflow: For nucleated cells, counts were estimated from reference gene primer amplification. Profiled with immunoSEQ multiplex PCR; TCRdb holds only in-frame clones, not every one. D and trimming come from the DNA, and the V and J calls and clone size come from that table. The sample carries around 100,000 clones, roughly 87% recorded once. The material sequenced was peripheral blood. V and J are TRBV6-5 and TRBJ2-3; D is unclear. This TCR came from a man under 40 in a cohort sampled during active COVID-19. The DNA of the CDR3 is TGTGCCAGCAGTTACTCGTGGCAGTACACAGATACGCAGTATTTT. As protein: CASSYSWQYTDTQYF.